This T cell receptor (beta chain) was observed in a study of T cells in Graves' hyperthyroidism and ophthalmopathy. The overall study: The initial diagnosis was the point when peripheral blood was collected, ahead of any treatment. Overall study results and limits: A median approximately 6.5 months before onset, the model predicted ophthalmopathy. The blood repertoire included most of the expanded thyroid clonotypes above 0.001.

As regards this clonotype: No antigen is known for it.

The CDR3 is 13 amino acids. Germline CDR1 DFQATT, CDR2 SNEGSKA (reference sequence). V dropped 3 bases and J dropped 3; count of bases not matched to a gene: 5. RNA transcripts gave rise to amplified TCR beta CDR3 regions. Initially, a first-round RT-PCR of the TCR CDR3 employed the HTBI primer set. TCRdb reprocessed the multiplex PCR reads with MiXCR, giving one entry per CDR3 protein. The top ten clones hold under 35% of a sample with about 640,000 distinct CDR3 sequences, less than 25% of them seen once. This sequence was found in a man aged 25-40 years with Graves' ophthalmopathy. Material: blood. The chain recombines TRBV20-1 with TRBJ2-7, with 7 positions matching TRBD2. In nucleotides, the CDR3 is TGCAGTGCTAGTGGACTAGTCAGCTACGAGCAGTACTTC. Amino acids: CSASGLVSYEQYF.